Below are 27 T cell receptor beta chains sequenced from a single sample in a study of blood T cells in healthy people across ages. With a J-beta primer mix and a sample-barcoded 5' primer, a second PCR ran 7 to 11 cycles. TCRdb re-called the 5' RACE reads through MiXCR, storing one row per CDR3 protein. Of more than 450,000 distinct CDR3 sequences detected, 25% to 35% appear once; the ten largest clones hold over 3.5%. This sample was shared with a second study, whose subject was T cells of mothers and their children.

The material sequenced was blood. The source is a boy younger than 10 in good health.

This clonotype was picked up a small number of times. The CDR3, as DNA: TGTGCCGTGGGGGGCAGTACCTACGAGCAGTACTTC. Translation: CAVGGSTYEQYF. The J gene is TRBJ2-5, the V gene TRBV10-3; D may be TRBD1 or TRBD2 (6 bases each). Matching the DNA end better, TRBJ2-7 makes the J call doubtful. This CDR3 spans 12 amino acids. Germline CDR1 is ENHRY and CDR2 is SYGVKD.

In its sample, this clonotype was seen a few times. The genes are TRBV10-2 and TRBJ2-5; either TRBD1 or TRBD2 may fit D (5 bases each). Germline-derived CDR1 and CDR2 are WSHSY and SAAADI. Trimming pared 8 bases from V and 3 bases from J, leaving 13 bases between. The CDR3 loop spans 13 amino acids. CDR3: CASAPGGEETQYF. CDR3 coding DNA: TGCGCCAGCGCCCCTGGGGGAGAAGAGACCCAGTACTTC.

This clonotype was recorded a few times. The chain uses TRBV10-3 and TRBJ2-7, with a tentative D call TRBD2 (6 bases). Germline V lookup: CDR1 ENHRY, CDR2 SYGVKD. V was cut by 7 bases and J by 4 bases, with 14 bases left in between. This CDR3 is 13 amino acids long. In DNA form, the CDR3 reads TGTGCCATCAAGGAGGGACCGTCGTACGAGCAGTACTTC. Translating it yields CAIKEGPSYEQYF.

In this sample, this clonotype turned up a few times. The chain recombines TRBV6-5 with TRBJ2-1, with 8 positions matching TRBD1. Germline assignment: CDR1 MNHEY and CDR2 SVGAGI. The CDR3 runs 15 residues. V was pared by 10 bases and J by 6 bases, with 14 bases of the junction left unmatched. The CDR3 here is CATIRSPTGVNEQFF. The CDR3 coding sequence is TGTGCCACCATACGGTCACCGACAGGGGTCAATGAGCAGTTCTTC.

This sequence joins TRBV4-3 and TRBJ1-2; 9 bases match TRBD1. CDR1 LGHNA and CDR2 YSLEER come from the germline V gene. The CDR3 has 16 amino acids. The ends lost 4 bases at V and 5 bases at J; junction bases unmatched: 11. The CDR3 protein is CASSRSLDRGIYGYTF. The CDR3 DNA is TGCGCCAGCAGCCGGAGCCTTGACAGGGGGATTTATGGCTACACCTTC.

The chain joins TRBV20-1 to TRBJ2-6; 10 nucleotides agree with TRBD1. This CDR3 region has 15 residues. V shed 6 bases and J 4 bases; nucleotides not matched to a gene: 6. CDR1 and CDR2 from the germline V gene are DFQATT and SNEGSKA (reference sequence). Here the CDR3 reads CSARQGAGGANVLTF. DNA for the CDR3: TGCAGTGCAAGACAGGGGGCAGGGGGGGCCAACGTCCTGACTTTC.

This clonotype was observed a few times. V gene TRBV5-4 combines with J gene TRBJ2-5, with D perhaps assigned TRBD1 or TRBD2 (5 bases each). Germline loops: CDR1 SGHNT, CDR2 YYREEE (reference sequence). The CDR3 covers 14 residues. Between the trimmed V and J ends, which lost 3 bases and 3 bases, there was a span of 12 bases. In DNA, the CDR3 is TGTGCCAGCAGCTGGGGGACGGGAAAAGAGACCCAGTACTTC. It yields the protein CASSWGTGKETQYF.

This clonotype showed up just a few times. V is TRBV12-3 or TRBV12-4 and J is TRBJ2-7; TRBD2 agrees at 14 bases. The CDR3 is 15 amino acids. Trimming cost V 8 bases and J 3 bases; bases outside gene matches: 6. CDR3 nucleotides: TGTGCCAGCGGGACTAGCGGGGGCGGTTTCTACGAGCAGTACTTC. Its protein is CASGTSGGGFYEQYF.

The chain has TRBV5-5 and TRBJ2-7; 10 bases fit TRBD2. With 4 bases clipped from V and 1 base from J, the junction kept 5 bases outside the gene matches. CDR1 and CDR2 from the germline V gene are SGHKS and YYEKEE (reference sequence). The CDR3 is 15 amino acids. The CDR3 DNA is TGTGCCAGCAGCACTAGCGGGACCTCGTCCTACGAGCAGTACTTC. Translating it yields CASSTSGTSSYEQYF. The variable domain in full, with the rest retrieved from reference TRBV5-5 and TRBJ2-7, is DAGVTQSPTHLIKTRGQQVTLRCSPISGHKSVSWYQQVLGQGPQFIFQYYEKEERGRGNFPDRFSARQFPNYSSELNVNALLLGDSALYLCASSTSGTSSYEQYFGPGTRLTVT.

This chain uses TRBV6-6 with TRBJ1-1; D might be TRBD1 (5 bases). Trimming pared 0 bases from V and 0 bases from J, leaving 11 bases between. Per the germline V gene, CDR1 is MNHNY and CDR2 is SVGAGI (reference sequence). CDR3 length: 16 residues. This chain's CDR3 is CASSYSSQGLNTEAFF. DNA of the CDR3: TGTGCCAGCAGTTACTCGAGTCAGGGTCTGAACACTGAAGCTTTCTTT.

A few counts support this clonotype. The chain couples TRBV4-3 to TRBJ1-1; tentative D call: TRBD1 (5 bases). The V end lost 5 bases, the J end lost 1 base, and 14 bases lay between the germline ends. Per germline, CDR1 LGHNA and CDR2 YSLEER. The CDR3 spans 15 residues. The chain's CDR3 is CASSASQQANTEAFF. For the CDR3, the DNA is TGCGCCAGCAGCGCCAGCCAACAGGCGAACACTGAAGCTTTCTTT.

This rearrangement joins TRBV10-3 to TRBJ2-3; 10 bases align to TRBD2. The CDR3 is made up of 16 amino acids. Looked up from germline, CDR1 is ENHRY and CDR2 is SYGVKD. J lost 5 bases, V lost 0 bases, and 5 bases had no gene match. CDR3 bases: TGTGCCATCAGTGAGTCCCTAGCGGGGGCTGGAGATACGCAGTATTTT. Translation gives CAISESLAGAGDTQYF.

This clonotype was recorded a few times. The chain couples TRBV5-8 to TRBJ2-7; D is unresolved. In germline, CDR1 is SGHTS, CDR2 YDEGEE. CDR3 length equals 10 residues. Trimming left V 5 bases short and J 7 bases short, with 7 bases between. The CDR3 sequence: CASRGWEQYF. The CDR3 region has the DNA TGTGCCAGCAGGGGATGGGAGCAGTACTTC.

For the CDR3, the DNA is TGTGCCAGCTTCTGTAGAGTCACAGATACGCAGTATTTT. Protein: CASFCRVTDTQYF. The chain carries TRBV2 and TRBJ2-3; D is unclear. V was trimmed by 8 bases and J by 2 bases, leaving 11 bases between them. This CDR3 is built from 13 residues. The germline V gene encodes CDR1 SNHLY and CDR2 FYNNEI.

The table lists this clonotype with a few counts. The chain couples TRBV12-5 to TRBJ1-5; D is ambiguous. Germline loops: CDR1 LGHNT, CDR2 FRNRAP. Trimming cost V 3 bases and J 5 bases, with 11 bases left between them. This CDR3 is 14 amino acids long. The CDR3 sequence is CASGFDPRDQPQHF. Here the CDR3 DNA reads TGTGCTAGTGGTTTTGACCCGAGAGATCAGCCCCAGCATTTT.

The rearrangement links TRBV7-9 to TRBJ1-4, with unresolved D. V lost 0 bases and J 3 bases, leaving 14 bases between the germline ends. CDR3 length: 17 amino acids. Germline CDR1 reads SEHNR; CDR2 reads FQNEAQ (reference sequence). In DNA, the CDR3 is TGTGCCAGCAGCTTAGCGACGTCAGATAAACCTAATGAAAAACTGTTTTTT. It specifies CASSLATSDKPNEKLFF.

The chain has TRBV27 and TRBJ1-2, with D possibly matching TRBD1 (5 bases). Per germline, CDR1 MNHEY and CDR2 SMNVEV (reference sequence). Trimming left V 5 bases short and J 8 bases short, with 12 bases between. This CDR3 region has 12 residues. The CDR3 DNA is TGTGCCAGCAGTAGCTGGGGGGAGGGCTACACCTTC. Amino acid sequence: CASSSWGEGYTF.

The rearrangement uses TRBV11-2 and TRBJ1-4; unclear D gene. V lost 4 bases to trimming and J lost 6 bases, with 12 bases between them. Germline lookup yields CDR1 SGHAT and CDR2 FQNNGV. CDR3 length equals 14 residues. The CDR3 loop is CASSWRPMDEKLFF. CDR3 sequence (DNA): TGTGCCAGCAGCTGGCGACCTATGGATGAAAAACTGTTTTTT.

This clonotype was seen more than once but under ten times. The gene calls are TRBV10-3 and TRBJ2-7; D unclear. This CDR3 is built from 13 residues. Trimming stripped 6 bases from V and 7 bases from J, with 16 bases between. The V gene's germline CDR1 is ENHRY and CDR2 SYGVKD. The CDR3 coding sequence is TGTGCCATCAGCCAGGACGGTGCGAGGGAGCAGTACTTC. This encodes CAISQDGAREQYF.

The chain links TRBV3-1 to TRBJ2-4; D not resolved. The CDR3 runs to 16 residues. Germline CDR1 reads LGHDT; CDR2 reads YNNKEL (reference sequence). Trimming took 3 bases from V and 0 from J, leaving 12 bases between them. The CDR3 loop reads CASSHLGRRAKNIQYF. The CDR3, as DNA: TGTGCCAGCAGCCACCTTGGACGCCGAGCCAAAAACATTCAGTACTTC. The full variable domain, with the rest looked up from reference TRBV3-1 and TRBJ2-4, is DTAVSQTPKYLVTQMGNDKSIKCEQNLGHDTMYWYKQDSKKFLKIMFSYNNKELIINETVPNRFSPKSPDKAHLNLHINSLELGDSAVYFCASSHLGRRAKNIQYFGAGTRLSVL.

The chain couples TRBV3-1 to TRBJ2-7, with 10 bases aligning to TRBD2. The last part of the DNA fits TRBJ2-1 better; the J call may be wrong. The CDR3 covers 14 residues. Looked up from germline, CDR1 is LGHDT and CDR2 is YNNKEL (reference sequence). The CDR3 bases are TGTGCCACTCGGAGCGGGAGGGGTAACAATGAGCAGTTCTTC. It encodes CATRSGRGNNEQFF.

This clonotype was recorded a few times. This chain links TRBV29-1 with TRBJ1-2; 7 nucleotides line up with TRBD1. The CDR3 covers 13 residues. The ends lost 3 bases at V and 5 bases at J; junction bases unmatched: 6. CDR1 SQVTM and CDR2 ANQGSEA come from the germline V gene. This CDR3 is CSVDGGRGYGYTF. The CDR3 DNA reads as TGCAGCGTTGACGGTGGCAGGGGGTATGGCTACACCTTC.

This chain connects TRBV7-6 to TRBJ2-5; a weak D match, TRBD2 (5 bases). The J call may be wrong; the DNA end is better matched by TRBJ2-1. This CDR3 is 14 amino acids long. CDR1 is SGHVS, CDR2 FNYEAQ, per germline. For the CDR3, the DNA is TGTGCCAGCAGCCACCGGAGGAGTCAGAATGAGCAGTTCTTC. Its protein is CASSHRRSQNEQFF.

The chain links TRBV12-3 or TRBV12-4 to TRBJ1-2, with no clear D. The germline V and J ends were trimmed by 1 base and 3 bases, with 6 bases remaining between them. The CDR3 has 13 amino acids. Written as DNA, the CDR3 is TGTGCCAGCAGTTTAGGGGAGTACTATGGCTACACCTTC. Protein product: CASSLGEYYGYTF.

This clonotype was seen a handful of times. This chain uses TRBV2 with TRBJ1-1; weak D call: TRBD1 (6 bases). The germline V gene encodes CDR1 SNHLY and CDR2 FYNNEI. CDR3 length: 16 residues. V dropped 5 bases and J dropped 2 bases, with 18 bases sitting between them. CDR3: CASSPPGVRANTEAFF. CDR3 nucleotides: TGTGCCAGCAGTCCTCCAGGGGTTCGGGCTAACACTGAAGCTTTCTTT.

This clonotype was found many times. The rearrangement uses TRBV27 and TRBJ2-7; 10 nucleotides agree with TRBD1. The CDR3 has 14 amino acids. The V segment lost 5 bases and the J segment 4 bases; nucleotides outside the gene matches: 5. Germline assignment: CDR1 MNHEY and CDR2 SMNVEV (reference sequence). Written as DNA, the CDR3 is TGTGCCAGCAGTGCGACAGGGGGCATATACGAGCAGTACTTC. This encodes CASSATGGIYEQYF.

The CDR3 region has the DNA TGCAGCGTTCAGAAAGGCCTCGGGGAGCTGTTTTTT. It is translated as CSVQKGLGELFF. The chain employs TRBV29-1 and TRBJ2-2; D gene ambiguous. CDR1 and CDR2 (germline): SQVTM, ANQGSEA. This CDR3 contains 12 residues. V was cut by 5 bases and J by 7 bases, with 11 bases left in between.